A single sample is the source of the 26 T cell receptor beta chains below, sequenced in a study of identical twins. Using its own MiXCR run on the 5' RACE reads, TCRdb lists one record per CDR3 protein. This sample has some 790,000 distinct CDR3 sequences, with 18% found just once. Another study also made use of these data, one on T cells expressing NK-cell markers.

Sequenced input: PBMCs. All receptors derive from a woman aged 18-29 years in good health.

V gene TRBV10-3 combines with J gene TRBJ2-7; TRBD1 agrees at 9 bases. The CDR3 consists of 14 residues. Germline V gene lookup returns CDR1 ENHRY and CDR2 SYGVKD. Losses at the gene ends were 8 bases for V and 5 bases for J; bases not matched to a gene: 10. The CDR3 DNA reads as TGTGCCATCTCCGGGACAGGGCTTTGGGACGAGCAGTACTTC. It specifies CAISGTGLWDEQYF.

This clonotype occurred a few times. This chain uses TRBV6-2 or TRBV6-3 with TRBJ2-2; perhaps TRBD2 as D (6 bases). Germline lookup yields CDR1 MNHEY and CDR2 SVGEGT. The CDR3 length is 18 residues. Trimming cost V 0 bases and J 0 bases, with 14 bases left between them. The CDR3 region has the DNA TGTGCCAGCAGTTACTCGGCGGGGTCCGGGGCGAACACCGGGGAGCTGTTTTTT. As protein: CASSYSAGSGANTGELFF.

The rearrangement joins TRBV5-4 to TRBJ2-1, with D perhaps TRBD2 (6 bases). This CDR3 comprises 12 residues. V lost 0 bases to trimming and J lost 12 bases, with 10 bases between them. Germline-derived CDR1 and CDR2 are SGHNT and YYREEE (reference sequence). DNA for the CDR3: TGTGCCAGCAGCTTGGAGGCGGGGAGGCAGTTCTTC. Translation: CASSLEAGRQFF.

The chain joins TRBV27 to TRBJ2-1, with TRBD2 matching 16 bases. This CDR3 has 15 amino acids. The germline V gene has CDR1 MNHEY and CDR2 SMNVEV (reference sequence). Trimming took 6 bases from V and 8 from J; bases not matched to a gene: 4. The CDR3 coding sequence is TGTGCCAGCAGGGGACTAGCGGGAGGGGCATATGAGCAGTTCTTC. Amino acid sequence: CASRGLAGGAYEQFF.

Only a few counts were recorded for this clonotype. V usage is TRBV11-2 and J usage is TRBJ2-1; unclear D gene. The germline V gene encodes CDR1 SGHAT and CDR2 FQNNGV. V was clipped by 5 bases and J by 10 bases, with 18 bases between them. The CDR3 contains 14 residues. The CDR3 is CASSAGRWFVEQFF. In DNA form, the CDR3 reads TGTGCCAGCAGCGCAGGAAGATGGTTTGTCGAGCAGTTCTTC.

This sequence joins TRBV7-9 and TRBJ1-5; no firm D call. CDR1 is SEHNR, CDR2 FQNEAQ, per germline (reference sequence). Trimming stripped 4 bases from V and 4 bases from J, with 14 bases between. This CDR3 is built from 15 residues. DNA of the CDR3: TGTGCCAGCAGCTCGGAGGCAGAAATTAATCAGCCCCAGCATTTT. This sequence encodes CASSSEAEINQPQHF.

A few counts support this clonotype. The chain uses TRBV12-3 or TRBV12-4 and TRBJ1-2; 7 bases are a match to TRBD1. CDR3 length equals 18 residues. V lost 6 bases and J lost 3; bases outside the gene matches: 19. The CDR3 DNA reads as TGTGCCAGCAGCTTCCGCCTCCTATTGATAACAGGGGACTATGGCTACACCTTC. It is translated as CASSFRLLLITGDYGYTF.

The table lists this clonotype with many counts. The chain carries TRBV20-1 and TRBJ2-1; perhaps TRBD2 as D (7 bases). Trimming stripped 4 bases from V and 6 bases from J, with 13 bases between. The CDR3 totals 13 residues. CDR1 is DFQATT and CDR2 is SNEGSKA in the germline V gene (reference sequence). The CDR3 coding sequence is TGCAGTGCTACGGGCGGGGGCATCAATGAGCAGTTCTTC. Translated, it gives CSATGGGINEQFF.

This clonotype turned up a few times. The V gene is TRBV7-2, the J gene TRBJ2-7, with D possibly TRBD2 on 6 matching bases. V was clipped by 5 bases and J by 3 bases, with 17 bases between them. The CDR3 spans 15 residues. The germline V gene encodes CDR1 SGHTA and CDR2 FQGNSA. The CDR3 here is CASSLIGGKVYEQYF. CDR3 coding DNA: TGTGCCAGCAGCCTCATCGGGGGAAAGGTCTACGAGCAGTACTTC. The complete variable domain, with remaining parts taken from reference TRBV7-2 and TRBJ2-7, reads GAGVSQSPSNKVTEKGKDVELRCDPISGHTALYWYRQSLGQGLEFLIYFQGNSAPDKSGLPSDRFSAERTGGSVSTLTIQRTQQEDSAVYLCASSLIGGKVYEQYFGPGTRLTVT.

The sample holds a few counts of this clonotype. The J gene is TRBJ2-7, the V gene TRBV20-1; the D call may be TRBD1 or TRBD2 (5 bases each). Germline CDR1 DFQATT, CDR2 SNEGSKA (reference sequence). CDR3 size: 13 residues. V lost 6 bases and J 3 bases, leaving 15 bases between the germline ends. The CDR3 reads CSAIPGPFYEQYF. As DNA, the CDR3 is TGCAGTGCCATTCCGGGGCCCTTCTACGAGCAGTACTTC.

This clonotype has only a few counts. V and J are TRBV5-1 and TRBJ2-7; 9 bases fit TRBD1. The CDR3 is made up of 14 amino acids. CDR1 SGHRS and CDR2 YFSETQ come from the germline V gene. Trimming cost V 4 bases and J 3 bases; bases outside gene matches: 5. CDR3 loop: CASSTTGQGYEQYF. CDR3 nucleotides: TGCGCCAGCAGCACGACGGGACAGGGCTACGAGCAGTACTTC.

CDR3 residues: CSAHFNNEQFF. The CDR3 DNA reads TGCAGTGCCCACTTCAACAATGAGCAGTTCTTC. The chain links TRBV20-1 to TRBJ2-1; D not certain. This CDR3 is 11 amino acids long. Trimming took 6 bases from V and 5 from J, leaving 8 bases between them. Germline loops: CDR1 DFQATT, CDR2 SNEGSKA (reference sequence).

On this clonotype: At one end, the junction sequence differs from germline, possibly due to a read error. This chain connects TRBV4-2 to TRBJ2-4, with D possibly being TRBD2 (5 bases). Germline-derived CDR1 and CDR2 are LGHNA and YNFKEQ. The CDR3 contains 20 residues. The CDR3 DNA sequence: TGCGCCAGCAGCGAAGGCACCGGGTTCCCTTGGAATCGGGGCAAAAACATTCAGTACTTC. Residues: CASSEGTGFPWNRGKNIQYF.

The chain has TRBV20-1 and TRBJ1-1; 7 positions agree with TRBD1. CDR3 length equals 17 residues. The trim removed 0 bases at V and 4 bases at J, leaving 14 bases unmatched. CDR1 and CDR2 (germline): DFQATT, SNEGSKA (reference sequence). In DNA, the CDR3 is TGCAGTGCTAGAGAAAGCGGGGTTCGGCAGGGGGGCACTGAAGCTTTCTTT. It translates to CSARESGVRQGGTEAFF.

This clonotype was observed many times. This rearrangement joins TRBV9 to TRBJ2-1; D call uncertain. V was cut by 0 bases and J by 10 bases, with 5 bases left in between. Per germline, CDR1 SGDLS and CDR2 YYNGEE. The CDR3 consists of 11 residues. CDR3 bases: TGTGCCAGCAGCGTAGGTAGGGAGCAGTTCTTC. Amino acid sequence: CASSVGREQFF.

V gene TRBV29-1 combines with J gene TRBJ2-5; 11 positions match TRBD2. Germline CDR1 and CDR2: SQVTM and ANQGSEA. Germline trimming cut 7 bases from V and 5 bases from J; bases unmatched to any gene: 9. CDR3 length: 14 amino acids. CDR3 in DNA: TGCAGCGGAACTAGCGGGAGTGGTCGGGAGACCCAGTACTTC. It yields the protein CSGTSGSGRETQYF.

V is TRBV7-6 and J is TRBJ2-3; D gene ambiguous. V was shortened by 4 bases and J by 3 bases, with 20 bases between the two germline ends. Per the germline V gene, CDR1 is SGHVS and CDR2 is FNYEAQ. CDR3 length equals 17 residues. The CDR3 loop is CASSSLEALVGTDTQYF. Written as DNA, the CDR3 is TGTGCCAGCAGCTCCCTCGAGGCCCTGGTGGGAACAGATACGCAGTATTTT.

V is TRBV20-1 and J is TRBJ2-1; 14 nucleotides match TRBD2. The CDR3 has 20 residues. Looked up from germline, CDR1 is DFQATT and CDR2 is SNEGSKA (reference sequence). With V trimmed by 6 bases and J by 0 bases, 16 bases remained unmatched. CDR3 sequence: CSALSGTSGRRGSSYNEQFF. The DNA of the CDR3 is TGCAGTGCCCTTTCCGGGACTAGCGGGAGAAGGGGGAGCTCCTACAATGAGCAGTTCTTC.

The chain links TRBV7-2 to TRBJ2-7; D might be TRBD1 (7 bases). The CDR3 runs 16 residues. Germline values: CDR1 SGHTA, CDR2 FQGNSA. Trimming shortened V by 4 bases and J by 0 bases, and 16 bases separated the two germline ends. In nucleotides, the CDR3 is TGTGCCAGCAGCTGGCTAGCGACAGGGAGCTCCTACGAGCAGTACTTC. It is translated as CASSWLATGSSYEQYF.

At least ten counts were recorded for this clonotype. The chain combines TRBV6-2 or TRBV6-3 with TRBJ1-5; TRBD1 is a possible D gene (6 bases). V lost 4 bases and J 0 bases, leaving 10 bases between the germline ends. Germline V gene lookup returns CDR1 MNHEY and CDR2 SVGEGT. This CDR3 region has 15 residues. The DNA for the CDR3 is TGTGCCAGCAGTTCGGACAGCTATAGCAATCAGCCCCAGCATTTT. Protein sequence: CASSSDSYSNQPQHF.

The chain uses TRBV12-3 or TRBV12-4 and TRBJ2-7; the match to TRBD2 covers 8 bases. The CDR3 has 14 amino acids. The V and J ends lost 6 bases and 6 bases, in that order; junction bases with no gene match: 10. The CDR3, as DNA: TGTGCCAGCAGCTTTGCAGGACTAGCTCTCGAGCAGTACTTC. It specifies CASSFAGLALEQYF.

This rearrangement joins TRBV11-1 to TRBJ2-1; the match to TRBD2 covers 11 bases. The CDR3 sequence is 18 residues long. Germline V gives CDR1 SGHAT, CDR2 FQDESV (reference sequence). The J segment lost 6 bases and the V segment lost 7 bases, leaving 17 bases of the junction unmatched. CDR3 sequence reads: CASTLPILSGGVFNEQFF. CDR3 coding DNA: TGTGCCAGCACCCTCCCCATTCTTAGCGGGGGGGTTTTCAATGAGCAGTTCTTC.

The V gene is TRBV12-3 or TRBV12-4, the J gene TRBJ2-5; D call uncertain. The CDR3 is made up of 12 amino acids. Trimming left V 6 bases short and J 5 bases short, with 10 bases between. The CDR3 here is CASSTIGETQYF. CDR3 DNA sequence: TGTGCCAGCAGCACGATCGGGGAGACCCAGTACTTC.

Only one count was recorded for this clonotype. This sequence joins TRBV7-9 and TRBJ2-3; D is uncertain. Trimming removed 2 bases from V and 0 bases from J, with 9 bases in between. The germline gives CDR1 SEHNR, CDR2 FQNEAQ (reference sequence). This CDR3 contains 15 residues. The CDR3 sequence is CASSLYVSSTDTQYF. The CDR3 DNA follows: TGTGCCAGCAGCTTATACGTGTCTAGCACAGATACGCAGTATTTT.

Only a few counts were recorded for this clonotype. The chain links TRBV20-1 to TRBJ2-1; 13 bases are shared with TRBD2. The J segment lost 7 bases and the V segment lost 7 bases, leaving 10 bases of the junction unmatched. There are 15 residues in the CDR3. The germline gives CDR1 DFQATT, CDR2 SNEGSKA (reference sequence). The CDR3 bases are TGCAGTGTTCTGCGGACTAGCGGGGGAGGTAATGAGCAGTTCTTC. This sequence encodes CSVLRTSGGGNEQFF.

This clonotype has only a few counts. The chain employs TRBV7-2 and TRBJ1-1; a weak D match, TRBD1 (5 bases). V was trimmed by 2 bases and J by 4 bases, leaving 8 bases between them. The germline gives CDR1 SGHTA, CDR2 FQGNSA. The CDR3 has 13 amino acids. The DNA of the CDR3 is TGTGCCAGCAGCTTATCAGGGATCACTGAAGCTTTCTTT. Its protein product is CASSLSGITEAFF.